The sequence of this T cell receptor (beta chain) was determined in a study of CD8 T cells in ankylosing spondylitis. Researchers built TCR beta libraries using quantitative 5'-RACE with molecular barcodes. TCRdb processed the 5' RACE reads anew with MiXCR; each CDR3 protein has one entry. The sample holds about 200,000 distinct CDR3 sequences; about 13% are singletons and the top ten take approximately 17%. The material sequenced was blood, either unsorted or a sorted T cell fraction (not recorded which). The source is a male donor with ankylosing spondylitis or in good health (not recorded which).

CDR3 bases: TGTGCCAGCAGTAGACCCGGGACTAGCGGGTCTATAGTAGGGCAGTTCTTC. This translates into CASSRPGTSGSIVGQFF. The V call is TRBV12-3 or TRBV12-4, the J call TRBJ2-1, with 12 bases matching TRBD2. J was trimmed by 12 bases and V by 5 bases; bases with no gene match: 17. The CDR3 spans 17 residues.